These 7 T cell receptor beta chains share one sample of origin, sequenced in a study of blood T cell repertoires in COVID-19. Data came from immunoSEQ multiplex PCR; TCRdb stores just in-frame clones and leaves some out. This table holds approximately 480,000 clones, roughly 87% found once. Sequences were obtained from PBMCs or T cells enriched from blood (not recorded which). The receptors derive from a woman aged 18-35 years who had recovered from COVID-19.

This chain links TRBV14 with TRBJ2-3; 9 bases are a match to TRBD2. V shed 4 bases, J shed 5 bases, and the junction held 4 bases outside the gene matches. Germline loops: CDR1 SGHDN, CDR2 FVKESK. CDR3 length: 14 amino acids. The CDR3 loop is CASSRGGAVDTQYF. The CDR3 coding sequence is TGTGCCAGCAGCCGCGGGGGGGCCGTAGATACGCAGTATTTT. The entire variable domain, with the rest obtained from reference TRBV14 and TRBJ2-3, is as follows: EAGVTQFPSHSVIEKGQTVTLRCDPISGHDNLYWYRRVMGKEIKFLLHFVKESKQDESGMPNNRFLAERTGGTYSTLKVQPAELEDSGVYFCASSRGGAVDTQYFGPGTRLTVL.

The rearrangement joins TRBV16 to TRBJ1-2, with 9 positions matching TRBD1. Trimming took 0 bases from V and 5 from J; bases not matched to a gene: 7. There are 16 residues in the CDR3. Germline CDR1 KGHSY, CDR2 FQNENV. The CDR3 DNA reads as TGTGCCAGCAGCCAATCGTACCCGGGACAGGGATATGGCTACACCTTC. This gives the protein CASSQSYPGQGYGYTF.

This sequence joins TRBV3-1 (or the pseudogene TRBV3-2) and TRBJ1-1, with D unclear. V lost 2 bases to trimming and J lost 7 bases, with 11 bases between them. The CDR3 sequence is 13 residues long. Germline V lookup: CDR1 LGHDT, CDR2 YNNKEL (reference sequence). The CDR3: CASSQRYAGEAFF. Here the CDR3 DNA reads TGTGCCAGCAGCCAAAGGTATGCGGGTGAAGCTTTCTTT.

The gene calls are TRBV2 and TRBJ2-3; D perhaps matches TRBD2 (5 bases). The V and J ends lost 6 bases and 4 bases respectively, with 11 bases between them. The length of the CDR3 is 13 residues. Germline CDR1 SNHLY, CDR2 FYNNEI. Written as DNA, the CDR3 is TGTGCCAGCAGGACAATGAGGGCAGATACGCAGTATTTT. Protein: CASRTMRADTQYF.

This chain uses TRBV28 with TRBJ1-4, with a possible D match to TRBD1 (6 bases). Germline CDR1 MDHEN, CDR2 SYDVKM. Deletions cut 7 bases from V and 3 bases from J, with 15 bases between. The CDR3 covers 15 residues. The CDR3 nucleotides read TGTGCCAGCACCCTTTTACAGGGACCTAATGAAAAACTGTTTTTT. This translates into CASTLLQGPNEKLFF.

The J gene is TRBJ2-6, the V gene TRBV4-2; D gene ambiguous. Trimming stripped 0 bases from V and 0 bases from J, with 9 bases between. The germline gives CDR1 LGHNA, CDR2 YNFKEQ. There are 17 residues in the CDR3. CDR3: CASSQEAQISGANVLTF. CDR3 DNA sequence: TGTGCCAGCAGCCAAGAGGCACAGATCTCTGGGGCCAACGTCCTGACTTTC.

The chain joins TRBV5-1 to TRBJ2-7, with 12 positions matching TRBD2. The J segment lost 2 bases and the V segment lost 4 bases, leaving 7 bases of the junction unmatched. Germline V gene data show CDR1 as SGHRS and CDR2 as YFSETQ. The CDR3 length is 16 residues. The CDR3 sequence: CASSLRLAGETYEQYF. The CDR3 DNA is TGCGCCAGCAGCCTCCGACTAGCGGGGGAGACCTACGAGCAGTACTTC. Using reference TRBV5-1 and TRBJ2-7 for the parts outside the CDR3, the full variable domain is KAGVTQTPRYLIKTRGQQVTLSCSPISGHRSVSWYQQTPGQGLQFLFEYFSETQRNKGNFPGRFSGRQFSNSRSEMNVSTLELGDSALYLCASSLRLAGETYEQYFGPGTRLTVT.